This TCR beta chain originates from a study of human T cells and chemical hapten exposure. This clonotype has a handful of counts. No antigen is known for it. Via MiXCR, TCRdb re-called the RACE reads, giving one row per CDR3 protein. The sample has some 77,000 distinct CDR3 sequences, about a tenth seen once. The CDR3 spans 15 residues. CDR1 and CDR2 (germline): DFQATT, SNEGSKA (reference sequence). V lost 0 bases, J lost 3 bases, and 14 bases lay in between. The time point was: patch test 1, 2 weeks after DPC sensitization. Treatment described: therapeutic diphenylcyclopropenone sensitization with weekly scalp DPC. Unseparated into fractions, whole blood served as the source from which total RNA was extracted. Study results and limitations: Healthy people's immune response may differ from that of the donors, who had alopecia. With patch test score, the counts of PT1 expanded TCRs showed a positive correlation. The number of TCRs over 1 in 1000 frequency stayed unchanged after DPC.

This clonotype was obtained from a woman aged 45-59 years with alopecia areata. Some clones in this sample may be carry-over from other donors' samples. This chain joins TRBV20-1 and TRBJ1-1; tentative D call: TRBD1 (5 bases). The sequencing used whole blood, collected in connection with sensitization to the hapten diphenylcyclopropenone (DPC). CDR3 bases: TGCAGTGCTAGAGATGGGGGGACCCCGGACACTGAAGCTTTCTTT. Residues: CSARDGGTPDTEAFF.